This entry lists 9 T cell receptor beta chains sequenced from one sample in a study of blood T cells in healthy people across ages (dated by TCRdb to about 2015). Receptors were amplified or captured by 5' RACE. The instrument given in TCRdb is Illumina HiSeq 2500. A second about 7 to 11 cycle PCR used a sample-barcoded 5' primer and a J-beta primer mix. Starting from the raw public reads, TCRdb applied fastp trimming at Q25, assembled clones with MiXCR and retained in-frame beta chains. Identical CDR3 proteins give one entry, which carries the most common genes and DNA. The sample table contains over a million distinct CDR3 sequences; only one count was recorded for 35% to 45% of them. 6.5% to 10% of the sample goes to the ten largest clones. Sequencing was carried out using blood. These receptors were collected from a woman between 18 and 29 years old in good health.

The chain has TRBV2 and TRBJ2-2; 11 positions match TRBD2. With V trimmed by 4 bases and J by 11 bases, 9 bases remained unmatched. The CDR3 has 15 residues. Germline V gene lookup returns CDR1 SNHLY and CDR2 FYNNEI. The CDR3 is CASSVASGGIGELFF. CDR3 coding DNA: TGTGCCAGCAGTGTGGCTAGCGGGGGGATCGGAGAGCTGTTTTTT.

Only one count was recorded for this clonotype. The genes are TRBV20-1 and TRBJ2-5, with D possibly being TRBD2 (6 bases). TRBJ2-7 explains the end of the DNA better; the J call may be wrong. Looked up from germline, CDR1 is DFQATT and CDR2 is SNEGSKA (reference sequence). The CDR3 totals 12 residues. CDR3 nucleotides: TGCAGTGCCCCGACTAGATTCTACGAGCAGTACTTC. As protein: CSAPTRFYEQYF.

The chain has TRBV29-1 and TRBJ1-2, with unresolved D. This CDR3 region has 10 residues. Germline V CDR1 and CDR2: SQVTM, ANQGSEA. Trimming cost V 0 bases and J 8 bases, with 4 bases left between them. The CDR3 DNA is TGCAGCGTTGAAGACAGCGGCTACACCTTC. Protein sequence: CSVEDSGYTF.

J is TRBJ2-1 and V is TRBV9; 13 positions match TRBD2. Germline V CDR1 and CDR2: SGDLS, YYNGEE. The V gene end was trimmed by 2 bases and the J gene end by 2 bases; junction bases not matched to a gene: 4. The CDR3 extends over 17 amino acids. CDR3 coding DNA: TGTGCCAGCAGCGTGGGACTAGCGGGGCTACCCTACAATGAGCAGTTCTTC. This codes for CASSVGLAGLPYNEQFF.

Regarding this clonotype: Germline and junction disagree at one end, which may indicate a read error. The chain links TRBV5-1 to TRBJ2-5; tentative D call: TRBD2 (5 bases). CDR1 SGHRS and CDR2 YFSETQ come from the germline V gene. The CDR3 extends over 14 amino acids. In nucleotides, the CDR3 is TGCGCCACCAGCTATCTCCGGGATCAAGAGACCCAGTACTTC. It codes for CATSYLRDQETQYF.

V usage is TRBV12-3 or TRBV12-4 and J usage is TRBJ2-5; a weak D match, TRBD1 (6 bases). The CDR3 runs 14 residues. Trimming took off 6 bases at V and 0 bases at J, with 11 bases between the two ends. CDR3 region: CASSGTGNQETQYF. DNA for the CDR3: TGTGCCAGCAGCGGAACAGGGAACCAAGAGACCCAGTACTTC.

CDR3 in amino acids: CASSSGQGAEKLFF. The CDR3 nucleotides are TGCGCCAGCAGCTCAGGACAGGGGGCAGAAAAACTGTTTTTT. The chain has TRBV5-1 and TRBJ1-4; 11 nucleotides align to TRBD1. Per germline, CDR1 SGHRS and CDR2 YFSETQ. V gave up 3 bases and J gave up 8 bases; unmatched junction bases: 3. The CDR3 is made up of 14 amino acids.

J is TRBJ1-4 and V is TRBV4-1, with D maybe TRBD1 (5 bases). The CDR3 covers 16 residues. With 1 base removed from V and 5 bases from J, the gap between germline ends came to 14 bases. Germline V gives CDR1 MGHRA, CDR2 YSYEKL. The CDR3 is CASSQVGRGQNEKLFF. In DNA, the CDR3 is TGCGCCAGCAGCCAAGTGGGTAGGGGCCAAAATGAAAAACTGTTTTTT.

The rearrangement uses TRBV21-1 and TRBJ2-5; TRBD2 was called by the table and not checked on the DNA. TRBV21-1 is annotated as a pseudogene. This CDR3 is 16 amino acids long. This CDR3 is CASRWGLAGGQETQYF. The DNA for the CDR3 is TGTGCCAGCAGGTGGGGACTAGCGGGGGGGCAAGAGACCCAGTACTTC.